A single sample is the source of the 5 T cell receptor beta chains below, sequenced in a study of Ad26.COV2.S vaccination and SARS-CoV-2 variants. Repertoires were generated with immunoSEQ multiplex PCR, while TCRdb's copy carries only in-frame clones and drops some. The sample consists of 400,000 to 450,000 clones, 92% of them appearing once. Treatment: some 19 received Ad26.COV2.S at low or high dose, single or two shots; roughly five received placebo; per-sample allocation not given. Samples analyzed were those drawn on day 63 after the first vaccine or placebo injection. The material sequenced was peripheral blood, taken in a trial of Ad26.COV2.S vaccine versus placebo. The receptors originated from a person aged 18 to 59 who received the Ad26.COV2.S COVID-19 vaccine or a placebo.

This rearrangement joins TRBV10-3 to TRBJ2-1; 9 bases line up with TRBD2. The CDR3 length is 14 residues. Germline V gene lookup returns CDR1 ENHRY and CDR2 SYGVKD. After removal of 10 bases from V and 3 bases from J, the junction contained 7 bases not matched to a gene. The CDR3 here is CATDRAGGYNEQFF. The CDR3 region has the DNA TGTGCCACTGATAGAGCGGGGGGCTACAATGAGCAGTTCTTC.

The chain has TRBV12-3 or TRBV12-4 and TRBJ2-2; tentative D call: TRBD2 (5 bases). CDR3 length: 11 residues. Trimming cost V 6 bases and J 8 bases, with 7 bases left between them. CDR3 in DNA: TGTGCCAGCAGGGAGGTGGGGGAGCTGTTTTTT. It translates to CASREVGELFF.

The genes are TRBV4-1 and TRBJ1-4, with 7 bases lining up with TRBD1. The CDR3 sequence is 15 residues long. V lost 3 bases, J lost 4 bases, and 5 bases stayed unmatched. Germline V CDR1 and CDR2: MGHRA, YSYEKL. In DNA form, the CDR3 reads TGCGCCAGCAGCCAGAGACAGGGCGGTAATGAAAAACTGTTTTTT. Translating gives CASSQRQGGNEKLFF.

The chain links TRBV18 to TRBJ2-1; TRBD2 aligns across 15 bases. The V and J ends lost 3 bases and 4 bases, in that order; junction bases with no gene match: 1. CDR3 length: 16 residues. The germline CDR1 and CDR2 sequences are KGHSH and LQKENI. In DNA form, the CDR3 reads TGTGCCAGCTCACCCGGGACTAGCGGGGGGTACAATGAGCAGTTCTTC. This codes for CASSPGTSGGYNEQFF.

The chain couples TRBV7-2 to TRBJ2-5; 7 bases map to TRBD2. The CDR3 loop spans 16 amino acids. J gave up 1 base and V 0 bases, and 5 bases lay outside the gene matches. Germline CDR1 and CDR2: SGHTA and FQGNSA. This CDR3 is CASSLAQRGLQETQYF. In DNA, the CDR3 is TGTGCCAGCAGCTTAGCGCAGCGGGGACTCCAAGAGACCCAGTACTTC.